This TCR beta chain was identified in a study of beta chain features in type 1 diabetes (dated 2018 in TCRdb). About the study as a whole: No differences in mean age, gender distribution, total cell number or subset yield were found between patients and healthy donors. In the study, TCRB repertoires of sorted circulating CD4+ T cell subsets from recently diagnosed type 1 diabetes patients were compared with those of matched healthy donors. A total of some 110 million sorted cells were examined across all samples, and the number of cells per subset was strongly correlated with RNA yield. Naive and central memory subsets were obtained from all 28 donors, but regulatory and stem cell-like memory subsets were isolated from only 8 patients and roughly eight healthy donors.

The germline V gene (reference sequence) sets CDR1 to MNHEY and CDR2 to SMNVEV. Trimming costs V 1 base and J 1 base, and their ends lie 10 bases apart. Taken from cysteine to phenylalanine, the CDR3 has 15 residues. Kept here is only the CDR3 DNA, which spans 45 bases and is read in frame from base 1. The High Capacity cDNA Reverse Transcription Kit was used to reverse transcribe all of the isolated RNA, meaning that expressed TCRB transcripts were what got sequenced. Naive, central memory and regulatory T cell samples underwent deep immunoSEQ sequencing, averaging about 3.57 million total reads per sample. Sorted cells were lysed in RLT buffer, and RNA was extracted using DNase-treated RNeasy Micro or Mini kits according to cell number. To prevent cross-contamination, each cell subset was processed individually, whereas patient and healthy donor samples were processed jointly. TCRB sequences were amplified from cDNA with the immunoSEQ multiplex PCR, producing 87-bp fragments spanning the CDR3 region. Sequencing of the amplicons was performed on the Illumina HiSeq platform. As for the original processing: Synthetic template baselines were used to correct PCR bias computationally, reads within Hamming distance 2 were collapsed, and singletons that could not be merged were discarded. Reads were aligned to IMGT to assign V, D and J genes, CDR3 length, and insertions or deletions at six rearrangement sites. Within each subset, clonotype counts were normalized to sorted cell number, and only after that were true diversity and Gini coefficients computed with the tcR R package. The overlap coefficient, calculated on TCRB nucleotide sequences, was used to measure repertoire sharing. Out-of-frame TCRB sequences from naive cells were analyzed as a proxy for the pre-selection repertoire. Imported from immuneACCESS, the table was reduced by TCRdb to in-frame sequences with V and J called. These copies leave out some clones; in studies compared against another copy, an unresolved V gene accounts for under half, and the cause of the remainder is not known. V and J calls and clone size are given by that table; D and trimming were obtained from the DNA. The sample table records about 700,000 clones; roughly 13% of these occur just once. The ten biggest clones cover 0.022% of the sample.

Each donor gave one peripheral blood draw, approximately 110 mL on average, collected into heparinised tubes. Naive, central memory, regulatory and stem cell-like memory CD4+ T cells were sorted on a BD FACSAria II using a panel including CD45RO, CCR7, CD25, CD127, CD95 and CD27. All sorted populations exceeded 98% purity. PBMCs were separated immediately by Lymphoprep density gradient centrifugation and were stained directly, without being cultured. So that batch effects would be minimized, each experiment stained and sorted samples in pairs, pairing one healthy donor with one patient. Findings and caveats that apply to the study as a whole: Naive, central memory and regulatory TCRB repertoires appeared to be more similar among patients than among healthy donors. In all four CD4+ subsets, TCRB CDR3 length was moderately but significantly shorter in type 1 diabetes patients. Because the HLA sub-analyses included only small numbers of individuals, any influence of HLA type on TCRB rearrangement was left unresolved. Shorter templates might have been favored by PCR, but patient and control samples were amplified and corrected together, so both groups would have been affected equally by any skew. At VDJ recombination sites, patients with type 1 diabetes made fewer insertions and deleted more nucleotides, a pattern implying thymic rearrangement abnormalities. Sequencing cDNA rather than genomic DNA could over-represent highly expressing activated cells, although activation and CD3 levels did not differ between groups.

The sample holds one count of this clone. This receptor's antigen is unknown. No quality values exist for individual bases; no much larger clone is one base distant. The sample taken for sequencing was naive CD4+ T cells from blood. Per the publication, the cell subset or site label means: true naive CD4+ T cells. The chain was built from TRBV27 and TRBJ1-1; the D gene is perhaps TRBD1, from 5 matching bases. This TCR came from a man between 18 and 35 years old with type 1 diabetes. The CDR3 protein is CASSLLPTGNTEAFF. The DNA reads as follows: TGTGCCAGCAGTTTATTGCCCACAGGGAACACTGAAGCTTTCTTT.